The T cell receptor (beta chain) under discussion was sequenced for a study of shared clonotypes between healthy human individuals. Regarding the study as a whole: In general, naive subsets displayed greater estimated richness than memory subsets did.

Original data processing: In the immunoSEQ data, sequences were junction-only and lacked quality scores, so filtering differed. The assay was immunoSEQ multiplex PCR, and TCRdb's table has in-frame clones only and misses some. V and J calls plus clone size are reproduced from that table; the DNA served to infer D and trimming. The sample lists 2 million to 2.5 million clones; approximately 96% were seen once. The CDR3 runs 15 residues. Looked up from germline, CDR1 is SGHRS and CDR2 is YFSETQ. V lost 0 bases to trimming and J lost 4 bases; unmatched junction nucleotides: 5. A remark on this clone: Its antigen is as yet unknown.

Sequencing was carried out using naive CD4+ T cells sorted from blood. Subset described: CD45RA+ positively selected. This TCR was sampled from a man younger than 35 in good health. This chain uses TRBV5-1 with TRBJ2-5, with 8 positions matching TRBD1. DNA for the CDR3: TGCGCCAGCAGCTTGGATGGGGACAGGAGAGAGACCCAGTACTTC. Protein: CASSLDGDRRETQYF. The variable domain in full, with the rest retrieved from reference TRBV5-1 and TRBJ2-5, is KAGVTQTPRYLIKTRGQQVTLSCSPISGHRSVSWYQQTPGQGLQFLFEYFSETQRNKGNFPGRFSGRQFSNSRSEMNVSTLELGDSALYLCASSLDGDRRETQYFGPGTRLLVL.